The T cell receptor (beta chain) described here comes from a study of CD8+ T cells in alopecia areata. The study's findings and limits: Numerous expanded lesional clones remained in scalp and blood during tofacitinib. Normal scalp showed lower clonality than lesional scalp, especially alopecia totalis/universalis.

The authors extracted RNA and reverse transcribed it into cDNA as the sequencing template. Produced via immunoSEQ multiplex PCR; TCRdb's table is partial and in-frame only. The sample includes under 350,000 clones, roughly 60% of them seen just once. The CDR3 is 14 amino acids. V lost 5 bases, J lost 2 bases, and 12 bases lay in between. Germline CDR1 SGHRS, CDR2 YFSETQ. This clone was picked up a small number of times. Its antigen remains unidentified. Documented treatment: oral pan-JAK inhibitor, 5-10 mg twice daily. The gene calls are TRBV5-1 and TRBJ2-3; D might be TRBD2 (5 bases). Sequencing used CD4+ T cells sorted from blood, obtained at week 24, from a patient treated with tofacitinib. The receptor's source is a human donor with alopecia areata. The CDR3 spells CASRWESSTDTQYF. In DNA form, the CDR3 reads TGCGCCAGCAGATGGGAGTCTTCCACAGATACGCAGTATTTT.